The text below deals with one T cell receptor beta chain. The length of the CDR3 is 16 residues. The V and J ends lost 2 bases and 3 bases respectively, with 16 bases between them. Germline lookup yields CDR1 LNHDA and CDR2 SQIVND (reference sequence). The record originates from a study of blood T cell repertoires in COVID-19. Study-wide background: Sources were T cells, B-cell-depleted T cells, or PBMCs; the material itself was cDNA or gDNA.

The assay was immunoSEQ multiplex PCR, and TCRdb's table has in-frame clones only and misses some. The sample has 40,000 to 60,000 clones, around 84% seen once. V usage is TRBV19 and J usage is TRBJ2-5, with D perhaps matching TRBD1 (6 bases). This TCR came from a middle-aged man with active COVID-19. Sequencing was done on a sample of peripheral blood. The CDR3 reads CASSIYGGAVKETQYF. CDR3 DNA: TGTGCCAGTAGTATATATGGGGGCGCGGTGAAAGAGACCCAGTACTTC. Based on the CDR3 plus reference TRBV19 and TRBJ2-5, the full variable domain is DGGITQSPKYLFRKEGQNVTLSCEQNLNHDAMYWYRQDPGQGLRLIYYSQIVNDFQKGDIAEGYSVSREKKESFPLTVTSAQKNPTAFYLCASSIYGGAVKETQYFGPGTRLLVL.